This TCR beta chain comes out of a study of control samples from healthy donors and cancer patients. Germline V gene sequence: CDR1 KGHSH, CDR2 LQKENI. The V end lost 2 bases, the J end lost 3 bases, and 5 bases lay between the germline ends. This CDR3 comprises 13 residues. Data came from immunoSEQ multiplex PCR; TCRdb stores just in-frame clones and leaves some out. The data show 110,000 to 150,000 clones, with less than 95% seen just once and 7.1% held by the top ten. This clone was picked up one time. The sample taken for sequencing was blood. The sequence was collected from a man between 18 and 35 years old in good health. This chain links TRBV18 with TRBJ2-4; D is uncertain. The CDR3 DNA sequence: TGTGCCAGCTCACCAGACGGCAAAAACATTCAGTACTTC. It specifies CASSPDGKNIQYF.